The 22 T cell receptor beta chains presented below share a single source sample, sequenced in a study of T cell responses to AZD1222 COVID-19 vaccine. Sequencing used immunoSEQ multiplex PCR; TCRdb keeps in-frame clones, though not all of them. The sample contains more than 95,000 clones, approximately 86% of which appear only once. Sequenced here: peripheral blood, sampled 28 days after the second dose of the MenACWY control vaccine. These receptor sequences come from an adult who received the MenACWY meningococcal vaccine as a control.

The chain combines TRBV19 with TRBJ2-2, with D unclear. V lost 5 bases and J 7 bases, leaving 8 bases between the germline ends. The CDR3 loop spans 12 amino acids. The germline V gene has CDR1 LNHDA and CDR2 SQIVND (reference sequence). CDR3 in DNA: TGTGCCAGTAGTCCCACGGTCGGGGAGCTGTTTTTT. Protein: CASSPTVGELFF.

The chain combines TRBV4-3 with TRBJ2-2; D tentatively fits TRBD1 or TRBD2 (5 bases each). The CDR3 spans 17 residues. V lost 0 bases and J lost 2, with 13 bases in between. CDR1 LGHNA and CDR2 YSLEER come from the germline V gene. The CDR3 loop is CASSQDIGTPNTGELFF. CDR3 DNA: TGCGCCAGCAGCCAAGATATAGGGACCCCTAACACCGGGGAGCTGTTTTTT.

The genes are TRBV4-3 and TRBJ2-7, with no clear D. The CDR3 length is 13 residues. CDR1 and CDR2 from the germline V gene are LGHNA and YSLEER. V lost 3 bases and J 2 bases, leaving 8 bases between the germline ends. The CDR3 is CASSQAVTYEQYF. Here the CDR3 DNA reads TGCGCCAGCAGCCAGGCAGTTACCTACGAGCAGTACTTC.

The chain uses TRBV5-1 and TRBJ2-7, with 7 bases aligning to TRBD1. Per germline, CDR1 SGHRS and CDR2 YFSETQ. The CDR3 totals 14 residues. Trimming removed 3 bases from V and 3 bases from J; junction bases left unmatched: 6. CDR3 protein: CASSSRGQDYEQYF. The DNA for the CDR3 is TGCGCCAGCAGCTCCCGCGGACAGGACTACGAGCAGTACTTC.

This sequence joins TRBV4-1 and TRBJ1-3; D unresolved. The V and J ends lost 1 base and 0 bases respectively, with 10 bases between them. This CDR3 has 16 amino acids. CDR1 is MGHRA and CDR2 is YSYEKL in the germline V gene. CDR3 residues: CASSQATHGSGNTIYF. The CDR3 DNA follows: TGCGCCAGCAGCCAAGCGACACACGGCTCTGGAAACACCATATATTTT.

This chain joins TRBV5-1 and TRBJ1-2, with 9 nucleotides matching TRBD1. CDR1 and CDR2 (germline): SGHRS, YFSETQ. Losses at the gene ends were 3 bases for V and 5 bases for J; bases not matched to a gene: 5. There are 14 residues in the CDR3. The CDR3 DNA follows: TGCGCCAGCAGCTACACTGGACAGGGGTATGGCTACACCTTC. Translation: CASSYTGQGYGYTF.

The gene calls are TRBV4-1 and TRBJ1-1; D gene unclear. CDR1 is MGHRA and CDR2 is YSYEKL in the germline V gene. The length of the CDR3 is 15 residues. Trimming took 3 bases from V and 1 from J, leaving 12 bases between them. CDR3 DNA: TGCGCCAGCAGCCAGGACCCGGGTTCGAACACTGAAGCTTTCTTT. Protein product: CASSQDPGSNTEAFF.

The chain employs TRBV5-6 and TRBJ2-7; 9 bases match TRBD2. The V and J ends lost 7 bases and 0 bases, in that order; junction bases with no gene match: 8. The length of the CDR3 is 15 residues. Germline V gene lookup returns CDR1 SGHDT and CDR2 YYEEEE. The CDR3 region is CASRKRGAGSYEQYF. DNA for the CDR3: TGTGCCAGCCGGAAGCGGGGGGCCGGCTCCTACGAGCAGTACTTC.

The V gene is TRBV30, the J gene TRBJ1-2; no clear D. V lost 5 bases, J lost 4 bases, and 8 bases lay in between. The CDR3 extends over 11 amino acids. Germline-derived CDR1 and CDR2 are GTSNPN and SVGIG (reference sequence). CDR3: CAWGILYGYTF. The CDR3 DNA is TGTGCCTGGGGGATTCTCTATGGCTACACCTTC.

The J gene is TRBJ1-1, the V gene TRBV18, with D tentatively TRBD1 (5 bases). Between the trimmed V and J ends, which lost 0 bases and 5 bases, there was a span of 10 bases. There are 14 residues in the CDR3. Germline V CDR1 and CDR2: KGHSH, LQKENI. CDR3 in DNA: TGTGCCAGCTCACCACCAGGGGCTGGGACTGAAGCTTTCTTT. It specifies CASSPPGAGTEAFF.

Written as DNA, the CDR3 is TGTGCCACCAGCAGAGGCGGACAGCCCAATCAGCCCCAGCATTTT. Amino acids: CATSRGGQPNQPQHF. This sequence joins TRBV15 and TRBJ1-5; weak D call: TRBD1 (6 bases). Germline V CDR1 and CDR2: LNHNV, YYDKDF (reference sequence). Trimming took off 1 base at V and 3 bases at J, with 10 bases between the two ends. The CDR3 extends over 15 amino acids.

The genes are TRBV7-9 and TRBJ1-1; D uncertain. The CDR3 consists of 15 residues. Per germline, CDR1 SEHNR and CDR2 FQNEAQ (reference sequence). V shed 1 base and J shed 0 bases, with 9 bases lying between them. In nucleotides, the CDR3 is TGTGCCAGCAGCTTAGAGGGCACCTTGAACACTGAAGCTTTCTTT. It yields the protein CASSLEGTLNTEAFF.

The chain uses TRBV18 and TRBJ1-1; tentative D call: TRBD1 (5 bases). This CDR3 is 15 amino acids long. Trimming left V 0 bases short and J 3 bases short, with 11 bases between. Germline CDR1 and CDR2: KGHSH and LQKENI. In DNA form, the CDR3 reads TGTGCCAGCTCACCACCCTTTGGGGGGTACACTGAAGCTTTCTTT. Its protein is CASSPPFGGYTEAFF.

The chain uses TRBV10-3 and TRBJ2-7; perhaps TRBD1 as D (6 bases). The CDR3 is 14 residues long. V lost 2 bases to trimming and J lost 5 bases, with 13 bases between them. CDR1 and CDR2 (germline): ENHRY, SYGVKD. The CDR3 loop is CAISEVNREDEQYF. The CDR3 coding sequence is TGTGCCATCAGTGAGGTAAACAGGGAAGACGAGCAGTACTTC.

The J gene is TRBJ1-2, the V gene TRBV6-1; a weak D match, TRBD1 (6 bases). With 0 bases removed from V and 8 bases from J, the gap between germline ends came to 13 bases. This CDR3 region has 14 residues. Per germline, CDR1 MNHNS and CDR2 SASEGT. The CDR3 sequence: CASSEARAGVGYTF. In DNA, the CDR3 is TGTGCCAGCAGTGAAGCAAGGGCAGGGGTAGGCTACACCTTC.

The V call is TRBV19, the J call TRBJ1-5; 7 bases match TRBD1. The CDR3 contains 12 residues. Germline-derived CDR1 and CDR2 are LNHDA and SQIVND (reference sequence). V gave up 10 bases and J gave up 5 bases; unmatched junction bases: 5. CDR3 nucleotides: TGTGCCACCTCGGGACAGTATCAGCCCCAGCATTTT. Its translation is CATSGQYQPQHF.

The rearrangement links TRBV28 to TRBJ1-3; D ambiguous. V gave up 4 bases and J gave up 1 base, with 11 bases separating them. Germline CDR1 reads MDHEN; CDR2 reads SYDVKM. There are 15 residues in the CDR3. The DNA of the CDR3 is TGTGCCAGCAGTTCCGAAGGTATTTCTGGAAACACCATATATTTT. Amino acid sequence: CASSSEGISGNTIYF.

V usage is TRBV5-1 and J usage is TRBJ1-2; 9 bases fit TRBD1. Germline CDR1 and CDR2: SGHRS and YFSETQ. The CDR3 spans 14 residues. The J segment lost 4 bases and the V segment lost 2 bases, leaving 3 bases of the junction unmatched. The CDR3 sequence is CASSFGTGTYGYTF. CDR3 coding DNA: TGCGCCAGCAGCTTCGGGACAGGGACCTATGGCTACACCTTC.

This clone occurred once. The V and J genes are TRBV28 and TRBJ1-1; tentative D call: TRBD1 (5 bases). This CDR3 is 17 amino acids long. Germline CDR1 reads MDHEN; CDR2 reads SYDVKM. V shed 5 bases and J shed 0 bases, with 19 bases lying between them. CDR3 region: CASSKGYSGPMNTEAFF. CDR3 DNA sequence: TGTGCCAGCAGTAAAGGTTACTCAGGGCCAATGAACACTGAAGCTTTCTTT. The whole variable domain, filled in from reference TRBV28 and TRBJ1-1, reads DVKVTQSSRYLVKRTGEKVFLECVQDMDHENMFWYRQDPGLGLRLIYFSYDVKMKEKGDIPEGYSVSREKKERFSLILESASTNQTSMYLCASSKGYSGPMNTEAFFGQGTRLTVV.

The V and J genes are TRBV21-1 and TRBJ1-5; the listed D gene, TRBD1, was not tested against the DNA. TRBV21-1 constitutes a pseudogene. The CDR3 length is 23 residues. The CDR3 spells CASSKTSLKETRTSSYSNQPQHF. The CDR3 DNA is TGTGCCAGCAGCAAAACCTCCCTAAAGGAGACACGGACAAGCTCCTATAGCAATCAGCCCCAGCATTTT.

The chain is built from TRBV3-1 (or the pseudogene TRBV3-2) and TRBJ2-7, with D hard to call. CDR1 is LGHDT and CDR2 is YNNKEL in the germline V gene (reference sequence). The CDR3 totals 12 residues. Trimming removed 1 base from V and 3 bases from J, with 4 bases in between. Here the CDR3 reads CASSQVVYEQYF. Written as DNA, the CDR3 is TGTGCCAGCAGCCAAGTGGTCTACGAGCAGTACTTC.

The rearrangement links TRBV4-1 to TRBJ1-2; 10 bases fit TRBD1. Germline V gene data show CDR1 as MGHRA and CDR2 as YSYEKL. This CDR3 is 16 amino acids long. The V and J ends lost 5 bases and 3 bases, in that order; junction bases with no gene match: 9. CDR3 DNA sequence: TGCGCCAGCAGCGACAGACAGGGGGCGCAGGACTATGGCTACACCTTC. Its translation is CASSDRQGAQDYGYTF.